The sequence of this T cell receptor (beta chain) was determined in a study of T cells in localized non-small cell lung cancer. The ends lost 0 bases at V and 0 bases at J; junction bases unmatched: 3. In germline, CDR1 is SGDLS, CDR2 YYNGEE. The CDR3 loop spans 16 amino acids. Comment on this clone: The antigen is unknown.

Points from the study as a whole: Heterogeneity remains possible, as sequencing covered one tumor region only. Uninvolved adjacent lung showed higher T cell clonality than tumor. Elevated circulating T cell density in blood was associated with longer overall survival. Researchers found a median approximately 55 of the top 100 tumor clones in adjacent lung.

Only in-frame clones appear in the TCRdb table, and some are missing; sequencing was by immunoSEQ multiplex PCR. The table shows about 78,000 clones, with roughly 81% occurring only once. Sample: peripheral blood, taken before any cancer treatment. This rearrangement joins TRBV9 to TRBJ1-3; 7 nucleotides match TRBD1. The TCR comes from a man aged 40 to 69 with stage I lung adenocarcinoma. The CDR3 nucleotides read TGTGCCAGCAGCGTAGCCGGGACAGTCTCTGGAAACACCATATATTTT. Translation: CASSVAGTVSGNTIYF.